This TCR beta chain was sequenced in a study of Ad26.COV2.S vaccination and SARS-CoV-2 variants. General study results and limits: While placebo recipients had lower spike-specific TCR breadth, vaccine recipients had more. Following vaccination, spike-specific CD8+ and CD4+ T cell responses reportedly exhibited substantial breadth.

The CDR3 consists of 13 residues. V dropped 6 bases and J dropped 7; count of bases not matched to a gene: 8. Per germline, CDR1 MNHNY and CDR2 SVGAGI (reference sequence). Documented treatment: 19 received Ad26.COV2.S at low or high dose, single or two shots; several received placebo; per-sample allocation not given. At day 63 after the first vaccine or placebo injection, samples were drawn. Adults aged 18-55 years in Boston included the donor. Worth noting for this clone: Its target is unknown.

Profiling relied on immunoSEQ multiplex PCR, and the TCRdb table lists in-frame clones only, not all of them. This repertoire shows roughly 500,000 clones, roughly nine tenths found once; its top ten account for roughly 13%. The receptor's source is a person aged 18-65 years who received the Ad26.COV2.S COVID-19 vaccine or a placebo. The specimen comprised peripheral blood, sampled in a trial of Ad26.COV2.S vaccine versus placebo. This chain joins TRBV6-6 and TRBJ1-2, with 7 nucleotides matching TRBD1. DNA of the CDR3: TGTGCCAGCAGGCTGGTACAGGGGAGTGGCTACACCTTC. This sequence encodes CASRLVQGSGYTF.